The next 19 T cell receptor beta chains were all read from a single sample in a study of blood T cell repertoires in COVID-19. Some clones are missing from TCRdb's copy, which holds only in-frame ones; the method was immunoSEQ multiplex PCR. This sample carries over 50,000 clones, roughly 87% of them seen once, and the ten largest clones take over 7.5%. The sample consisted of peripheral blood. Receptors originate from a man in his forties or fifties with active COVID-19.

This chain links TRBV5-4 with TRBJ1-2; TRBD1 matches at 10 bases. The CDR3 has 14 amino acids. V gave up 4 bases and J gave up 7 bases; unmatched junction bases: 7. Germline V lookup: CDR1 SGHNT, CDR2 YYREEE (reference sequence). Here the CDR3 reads CASSPDDRGLGYTF. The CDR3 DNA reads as TGTGCCAGCAGCCCCGACGACAGGGGGCTTGGCTACACCTTC.

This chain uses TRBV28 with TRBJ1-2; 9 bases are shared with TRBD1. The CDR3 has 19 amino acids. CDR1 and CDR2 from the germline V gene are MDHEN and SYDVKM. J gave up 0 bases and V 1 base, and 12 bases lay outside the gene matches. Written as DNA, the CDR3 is TGTGCCAGCAGTTTATTAATCCCCCGACAGGGGGAAGCTAACTATGGCTACACCTTC. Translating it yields CASSLLIPRQGEANYGYTF.

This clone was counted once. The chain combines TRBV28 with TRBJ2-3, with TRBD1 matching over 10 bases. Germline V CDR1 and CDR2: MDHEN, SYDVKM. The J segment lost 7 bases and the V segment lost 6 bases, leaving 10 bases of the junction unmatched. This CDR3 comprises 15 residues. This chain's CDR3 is CASSQTGTGAHTQYF. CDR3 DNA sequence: TGTGCCAGCAGCCAAACCGGGACAGGGGCACATACGCAGTATTTT.

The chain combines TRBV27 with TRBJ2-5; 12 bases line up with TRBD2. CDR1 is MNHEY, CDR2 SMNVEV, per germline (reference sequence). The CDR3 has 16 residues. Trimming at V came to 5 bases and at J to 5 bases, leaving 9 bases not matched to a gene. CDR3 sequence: CASSRTGTSGSETQYF. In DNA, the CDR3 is TGTGCCAGCAGTCGAACCGGGACTAGCGGGTCGGAGACCCAGTACTTC.

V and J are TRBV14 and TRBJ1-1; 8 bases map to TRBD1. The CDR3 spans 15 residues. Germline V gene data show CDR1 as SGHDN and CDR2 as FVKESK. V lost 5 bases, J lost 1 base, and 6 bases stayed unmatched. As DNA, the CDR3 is TGTGCCAGCAGCGCCACCGGGACAGGGAACACTGAAGCTTTCTTT. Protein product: CASSATGTGNTEAFF.

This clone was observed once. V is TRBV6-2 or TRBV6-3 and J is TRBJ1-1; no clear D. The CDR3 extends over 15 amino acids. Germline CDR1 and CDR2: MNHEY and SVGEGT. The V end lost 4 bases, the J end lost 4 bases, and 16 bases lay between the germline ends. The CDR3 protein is CASSWPHLRGTEAFF. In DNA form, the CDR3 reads TGTGCCAGCAGTTGGCCCCATTTACGGGGCACTGAAGCTTTCTTT.

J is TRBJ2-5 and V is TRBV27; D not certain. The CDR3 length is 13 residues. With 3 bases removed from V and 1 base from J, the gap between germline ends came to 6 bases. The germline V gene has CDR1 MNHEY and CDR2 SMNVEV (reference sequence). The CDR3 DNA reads TGTGCCAGCAGTTTTAGCCGCCAAGAGACCCAGTACTTC. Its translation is CASSFSRQETQYF.

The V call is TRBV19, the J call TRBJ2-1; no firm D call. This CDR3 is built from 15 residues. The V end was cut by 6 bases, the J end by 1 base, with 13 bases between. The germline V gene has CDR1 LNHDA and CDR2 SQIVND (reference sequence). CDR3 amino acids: CASRLTAVSYNEQFF. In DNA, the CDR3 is TGTGCCAGTAGACTTACTGCTGTTTCCTACAATGAGCAGTTCTTC.

The CDR3 DNA reads TGTGCCAGCTCTTTCGACACTAGTCGGAGGTCAGATACGCAGTATTTT. Protein sequence: CASSFDTSRRSDTQYF. The genes are TRBV18 and TRBJ2-3; D perhaps matches TRBD2 (5 bases). This CDR3 is 16 amino acids long. Trimming removed 6 bases at V and 4 bases at J, with 20 bases between. Germline CDR1 and CDR2: KGHSH and LQKENI.

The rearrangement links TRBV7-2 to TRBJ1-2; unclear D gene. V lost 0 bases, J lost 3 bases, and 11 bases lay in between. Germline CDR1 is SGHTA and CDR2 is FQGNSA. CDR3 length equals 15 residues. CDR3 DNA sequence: TGTGCCAGCAGCTTAGCGGCTTTTTCCGACTATGGCTACACCTTC. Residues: CASSLAAFSDYGYTF.

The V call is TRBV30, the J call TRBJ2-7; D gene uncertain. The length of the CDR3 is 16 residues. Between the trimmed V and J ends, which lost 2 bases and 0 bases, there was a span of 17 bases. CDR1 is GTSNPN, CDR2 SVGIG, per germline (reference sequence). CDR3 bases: TGTGCCTGGAGTCCGCAGACACCCAGTCTCTCCTACGAGCAGTACTTC. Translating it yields CAWSPQTPSLSYEQYF. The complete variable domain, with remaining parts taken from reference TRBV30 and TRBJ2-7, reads SQTIHQWPATLVQPVGSPLSLECTVEGTSNPNLYWYRQAAGRGLQLLFYSVGIGQISSEVPQNLSASRPQDRQFILSSKKLLLSDSGFYLCAWSPQTPSLSYEQYFGPGTRLTVT.

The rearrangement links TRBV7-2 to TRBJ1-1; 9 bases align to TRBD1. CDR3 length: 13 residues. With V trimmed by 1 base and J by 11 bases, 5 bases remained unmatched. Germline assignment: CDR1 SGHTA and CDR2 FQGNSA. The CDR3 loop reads CASSLVQGAPAFF. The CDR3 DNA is TGTGCCAGCAGCTTAGTACAGGGGGCGCCGGCTTTCTTT.

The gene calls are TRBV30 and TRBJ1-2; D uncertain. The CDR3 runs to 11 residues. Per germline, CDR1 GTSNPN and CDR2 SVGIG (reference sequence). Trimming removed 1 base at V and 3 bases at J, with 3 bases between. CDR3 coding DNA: TGTGCCTGGAGTGCATACTATGGCTACACCTTC. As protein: CAWSAYYGYTF.

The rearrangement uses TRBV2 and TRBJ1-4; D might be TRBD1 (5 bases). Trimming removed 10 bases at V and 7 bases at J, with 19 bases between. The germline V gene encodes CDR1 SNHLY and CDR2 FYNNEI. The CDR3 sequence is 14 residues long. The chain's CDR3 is CATTKTDRLEKLFF. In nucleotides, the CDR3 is TGTGCCACTACAAAGACCGACAGACTTGAAAAACTGTTTTTT. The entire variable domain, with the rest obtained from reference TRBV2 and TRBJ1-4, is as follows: EPEVTQTPSHQVTQMGQEVILRCVPISNHLYFYWYRQILGQKVEFLVSFYNNEISEKSEIFDDQFSVERPDGSNFTLKIRSTKLEDSAMYFCATTKTDRLEKLFFGSGTQLSVL.

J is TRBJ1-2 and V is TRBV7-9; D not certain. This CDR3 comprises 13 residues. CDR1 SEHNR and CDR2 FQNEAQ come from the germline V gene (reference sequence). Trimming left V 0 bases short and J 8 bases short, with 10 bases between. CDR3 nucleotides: TGTGCCAGCAGCTTAGCGCCGGGGTGGGGCTACACCTTC. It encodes CASSLAPGWGYTF. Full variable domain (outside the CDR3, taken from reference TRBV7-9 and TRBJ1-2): DTGVSQNPRHKITKRGQNVTFRCDPISEHNRLYWYRQTLGQGPEFLTYFQNEAQLEKSRLLSDRFSAERPKGSFSTLEIQRTEQGDSAMYLCASSLAPGWGYTFGSGTRLTVV.

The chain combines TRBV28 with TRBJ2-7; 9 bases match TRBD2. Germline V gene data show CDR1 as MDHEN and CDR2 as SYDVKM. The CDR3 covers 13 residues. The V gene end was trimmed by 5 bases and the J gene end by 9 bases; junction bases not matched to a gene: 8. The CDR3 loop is CASSSGGPSRQYF. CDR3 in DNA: TGTGCCAGCAGTAGCGGGGGGCCGAGTCGGCAGTACTTC.

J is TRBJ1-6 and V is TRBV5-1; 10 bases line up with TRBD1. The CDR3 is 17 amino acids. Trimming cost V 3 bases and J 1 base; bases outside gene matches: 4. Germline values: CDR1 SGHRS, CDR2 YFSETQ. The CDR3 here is CASSSGQGGSYNSPLHF. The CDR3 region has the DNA TGCGCCAGCAGCTCCGGACAGGGGGGGTCCTATAATTCACCCCTCCACTTT. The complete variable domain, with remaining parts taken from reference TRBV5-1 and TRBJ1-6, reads KAGVTQTPRYLIKTRGQQVTLSCSPISGHRSVSWYQQTPGQGLQFLFEYFSETQRNKGNFPGRFSGRQFSNSRSEMNVSTLELGDSALYLCASSSGQGGSYNSPLHFGNGTRLTVT.

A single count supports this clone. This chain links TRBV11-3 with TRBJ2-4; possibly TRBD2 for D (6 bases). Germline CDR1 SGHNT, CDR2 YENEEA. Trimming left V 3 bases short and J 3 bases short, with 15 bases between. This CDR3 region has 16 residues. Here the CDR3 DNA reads TGTGCCAGCAGCTTGGCAGTAGCGGAAGTCAAAAACATTCAGTACTTC. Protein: CASSLAVAEVKNIQYF.

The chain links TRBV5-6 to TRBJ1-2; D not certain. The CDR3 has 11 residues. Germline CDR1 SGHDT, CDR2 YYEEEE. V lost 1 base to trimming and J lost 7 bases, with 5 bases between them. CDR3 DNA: TGTGCCAGCAGCTTGTCGGGTGGCTACACCTTC. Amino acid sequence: CASSLSGGYTF.